By sample fraction, the clone carrying this TCR beta chain is medium-sized. Its antigen remains unknown. Per the germline V gene, CDR1 is DFQATT and CDR2 is SNEGSKA (reference sequence). CDR3 size: 15 residues. V was pared by 7 bases and J by 7 bases, with 11 bases of the junction left unmatched. The authors made TCR cDNA by 5'RACE template switching, adding a universal primer site and UMIs. Each CDR3 protein is one row after TCRdb ran MiXCR on the 5' RACE reads. The sample shows tens of thousands of distinct CDR3 sequences, approximately 7.5% of them seen only once. The data belong to a study of T cells after yellow fever vaccination. As for the study in general: SMART-Seq v4 Ultra Low Input prepared libraries from low-cell fractions. Study results and caveats: A small proportion of clonotypes was detected in both the CD4 and CD8 compartments. It was a weaker secondary response, yet one that peaked faster, at day 5 versus 15.

V gene TRBV20-1 combines with J gene TRBJ1-5; 12 bases align to TRBD1. The sample here was CD8+ T cells sorted from PBMCs, taken on the day of the yellow fever booster vaccination. The clonotype comes from a man younger than 45 who received the YFV17D yellow fever vaccine. CDR3 nucleotides: TGCAGTGTCCAGGGGGGACAGGGGGCTTGGCAGCCCCAGCATTTT. Translating it yields CSVQGGQGAWQPQHF.